These 21 T cell receptor beta chains came from one sample sequenced in a study of T-cell memory formation after mild COVID-19. Via MiXCR, TCRdb re-called the 5' RACE reads, giving one row per CDR3 protein. The table lists approximately 52,000 distinct CDR3 sequences, roughly a tenth of them singletons. Sequencing was done on a sample of PBMCs or a T cell subset sorted from them (not recorded which). Source of these receptors: an adult woman who had mild COVID-19 (a few samples of this study predate the infection). Cell type and time point are not known.

This clonotype was observed at least ten times. This chain joins TRBV6-5 and TRBJ2-1; the match to TRBD2 covers 7 bases. V was clipped by 3 bases and J by 4 bases; unmatched bases: 15. The CDR3 loop spans 18 amino acids. Germline V gene data show CDR1 as MNHEY and CDR2 as SVGAGI. CDR3 in amino acids: CASSYRPFSGRKYNEQFF. CDR3 sequence (DNA): TGTGCCAGCAGTTATAGGCCATTTTCCGGGAGGAAGTACAATGAGCAGTTCTTC.

This clonotype was observed a few times. The chain joins TRBV6-2 or TRBV6-3 to TRBJ2-7; TRBD2 matches at 7 bases. The CDR3 runs 15 residues. Germline values: CDR1 MNHEY, CDR2 SVGEGT. V was pared by 7 bases and J by 0 bases, with 9 bases of the junction left unmatched. As DNA, the CDR3 is TGTGCCAGCAATCCGAGCGGGGTGAGCTCCTACGAGCAGTACTTC. Translating it yields CASNPSGVSSYEQYF.

This clonotype was recorded a few times. The V gene is TRBV30, the J gene TRBJ2-5; 14 nucleotides match TRBD2. The CDR3 extends over 13 amino acids. The germline V gene encodes CDR1 GTSNPN and CDR2 SVGIG (reference sequence). Trimming cost V 5 bases and J 4 bases; bases outside gene matches: 0. The CDR3 DNA sequence: TGTGCCTGGGGACTAGCGGGAGGAGAGACCCAGTACTTC. As protein: CAWGLAGGETQYF.

This clonotype has only a few counts. CDR3 sequence reads: CASSVAPLQTGEGYTF. In DNA form, the CDR3 reads TGTGCCAGCAGCGTAGCCCCTCTCCAGACAGGGGAAGGCTACACCTTC. The V and J genes are TRBV9 and TRBJ1-2; TRBD1 matches at 8 bases. Germline assignment: CDR1 SGDLS and CDR2 YYNGEE. The V segment lost 0 bases and the J segment 8 bases; nucleotides outside the gene matches: 12. This CDR3 spans 16 amino acids.

This clonotype was counted many times. J is TRBJ1-1 and V is TRBV27; no reliable D call. This CDR3 is built from 15 residues. V was shortened by 6 bases and J by 1 base, with 15 bases between the two germline ends. The germline V gene encodes CDR1 MNHEY and CDR2 SMNVEV (reference sequence). The CDR3 DNA reads as TGTGCCAGCAGAAAAGGCGGTCTCTCGAACACTGAAGCTTTCTTT. This sequence encodes CASRKGGLSNTEAFF.

The table lists this clonotype with a count of one. This chain links TRBV20-1 with TRBJ2-5; 11 bases map to TRBD2. The germline CDR1 and CDR2 sequences are DFQATT and SNEGSKA (reference sequence). After removal of 6 bases from V and 2 bases from J, the junction contained 14 bases not matched to a gene. The CDR3 covers 17 residues. DNA for the CDR3: TGCAGTGCCCAGGGGCACCTTAGCGGGAGGGGGCAAGAGACCCAGTACTTC. Amino acids: CSAQGHLSGRGQETQYF.

This clonotype was observed at least ten times. The chain couples TRBV10-3 to TRBJ1-1; the match to TRBD1 covers 8 bases. Per germline, CDR1 ENHRY and CDR2 SYGVKD. V trimming: 6 bases; J trimming: 3 bases; junction bases outside the gene matches: 6. The length of the CDR3 is 14 residues. Here the CDR3 reads CAISRQGADTEAFF. The CDR3 DNA sequence: TGTGCCATCAGCCGGCAGGGGGCGGACACTGAAGCTTTCTTT.

The chain links TRBV27 to TRBJ2-3; TRBD1 matches 9 bases. Trimming removed 5 bases from V and 0 bases from J; junction bases left unmatched: 15. The CDR3 sequence is 19 residues long. Germline V lookup: CDR1 MNHEY, CDR2 SMNVEV (reference sequence). The CDR3: CASSLAGQGNLFSTDTQYF. The CDR3 DNA reads as TGTGCCAGCAGTCTAGCCGGACAGGGGAATCTATTTAGCACAGATACGCAGTATTTT.

Only a few counts were recorded for this clonotype. The gene calls are TRBV3-1 and TRBJ1-2; D possibly corresponds to TRBD1 (5 bases). V lost 1 base, J lost 7 bases, and 13 bases lay in between. CDR1 and CDR2 from the germline V gene are LGHDT and YNNKEL (reference sequence). CDR3 length equals 14 residues. The CDR3 coding sequence is TGTGCCAGCAGCCAAGTCGGGGGGGAGGCTGGCTACACCTTC. It translates to CASSQVGGEAGYTF.

In its sample, this clonotype was seen many times. The chain joins TRBV6-5 to TRBJ1-4, with unresolved D. The germline V and J ends were trimmed by 8 bases and 0 bases, with 10 bases remaining between them. CDR3 length: 14 amino acids. The V gene's germline CDR1 is MNHEY and CDR2 SVGAGI. CDR3 protein: CASGLTATNEKLFF. CDR3 in DNA: TGTGCCAGCGGTTTAACTGCAACTAATGAAAAACTGTTTTTT.

This clonotype was picked up many times. The rearrangement links TRBV5-1 to TRBJ2-3; perhaps D is TRBD1 or TRBD2 (5 bases each). Trimming removed 0 bases from V and 1 base from J, with 9 bases in between. Germline lookup yields CDR1 SGHRS and CDR2 YFSETQ. The CDR3 covers 15 residues. CDR3 in DNA: TGCGCCAGCAGCTTGGCCGGGGCCGGCACAGATACGCAGTATTTT. Protein product: CASSLAGAGTDTQYF. The variable domain in full, completed from reference TRBV5-1 and TRBJ2-3, reads KAGVTQTPRYLIKTRGQQVTLSCSPISGHRSVSWYQQTPGQGLQFLFEYFSETQRNKGNFPGRFSGRQFSNSRSEMNVSTLELGDSALYLCASSLAGAGTDTQYFGPGTRLTVL.

J is TRBJ1-1 and V is TRBV29-1; possible D gene TRBD1, 6 bases. Germline V CDR1 and CDR2: SQVTM, ANQGSEA. The CDR3 totals 13 residues. V lost 6 bases to trimming and J lost 4 bases, with 15 bases between them. CDR3 sequence reads: CSVNRVGITEAFF. The CDR3 coding sequence is TGCAGCGTGAACAGGGTAGGGATCACTGAAGCTTTCTTT. The full variable domain, with the rest looked up from reference TRBV29-1 and TRBJ1-1, is SAVISQKPSRDICQRGTSLTIQCQVDSQVTMMFWYRQQPGQSLTLIATANQGSEATYESGFVIDKFPISRPNLTFSTLTVSNMSPEDSSIYLCSVNRVGITEAFFGQGTRLTVV.

This clonotype was counted ten times or more. The chain links TRBV10-3 to TRBJ2-3; 8 bases match TRBD2. Trimming removed 3 bases from V and 5 bases from J; junction bases left unmatched: 7. Germline-derived CDR1 and CDR2 are ENHRY and SYGVKD. This CDR3 is built from 15 residues. The CDR3: CAISDGAGGGDTQYF. The CDR3 DNA sequence: TGTGCCATCAGTGATGGGGCGGGAGGAGGAGATACGCAGTATTTT.

In its sample, this clonotype was seen many times. V usage is TRBV4-2 and J usage is TRBJ2-7, with 9 bases that match TRBD2. The CDR3 totals 17 residues. Unmatched junction bases numbered 8, after V lost 0 bases and J lost 2 bases. Germline V gene sequence: CDR1 LGHNA, CDR2 YNFKEQ. CDR3 DNA sequence: TGTGCCAGCAGCCAAGAAGGTTCGACTAGCGGAGCCTACGAGCAGTACTTC. Translating it yields CASSQEGSTSGAYEQYF.

This clonotype has only a few counts. The rearrangement joins TRBV7-9 to TRBJ2-7, with D hard to call. From germline, CDR1 is SEHNR and CDR2 FQNEAQ (reference sequence). V lost 4 bases and J 7 bases, leaving 8 bases between the germline ends. The CDR3 loop spans 11 amino acids. Written as DNA, the CDR3 is TGTGCCAGCAGCTCTTCCCGGGAGCAGTACTTC. Amino acids: CASSSSREQYF.

This clonotype was observed a handful of times. CDR3 loop: CASRTSGDYNEQFF. The CDR3 DNA is TGTGCCAGCAGGACTAGCGGGGACTACAATGAGCAGTTCTTC. The chain couples TRBV12-3 or TRBV12-4 to TRBJ2-1, with 11 nucleotides matching TRBD2. V dropped 6 bases and J dropped 3; count of bases not matched to a gene: 1. The CDR3 extends over 14 amino acids.

This clonotype came up a few times. The CDR3 sequence is CASSIVGPFGRGGELFF. The CDR3 DNA follows: TGTGCCAGTAGTATAGTTGGGCCCTTCGGAAGGGGCGGGGAGCTGTTTTTT. The V gene is TRBV19, the J gene TRBJ2-2, with D maybe TRBD1 (5 bases). V lost 1 base and J lost 7, with 19 bases in between. The CDR3 is 17 amino acids. Germline lookup yields CDR1 LNHDA and CDR2 SQIVND (reference sequence).

Only a few counts were recorded for this clonotype. The V gene is TRBV5-6, the J gene TRBJ1-1, with D tentatively TRBD1 (5 bases). Germline V gene lookup returns CDR1 SGHDT and CDR2 YYEEEE. The ends were cut back, 4 bases at V and 4 bases at J, with 17 bases in the middle. The CDR3 covers 15 residues. This CDR3 is CASSITGTWGTEAFF. In DNA, the CDR3 is TGTGCCAGCAGCATCACCGGGACTTGGGGCACTGAAGCTTTCTTT.

This clonotype was seen repeatedly, ten times or more. This chain links TRBV7-3 with TRBJ2-1, with a weak D call TRBD2 (6 bases). The CDR3 totals 16 residues. Germline V gives CDR1 SGHTA, CDR2 FQGTGA. V was pared by 2 bases and J by 0 bases, with 11 bases between. The chain's CDR3 is CASSLYGGSSYNEQFF. DNA for the CDR3: TGTGCCAGCAGCTTATACGGGGGTAGCTCCTACAATGAGCAGTTCTTC. The full variable domain, in which reference TRBV7-3 and TRBJ2-1 provide the parts outside the CDR3, is GAGVSQTPSNKVTEKGKYVELRCDPISGHTALYWYRQSLGQGPEFLIYFQGTGAADDSGLPNDRFFAVRPEGSVSTLKIQRTERGDSAVYLCASSLYGGSSYNEQFFGPGTRLTVL.

The rearrangement links TRBV11-2 to TRBJ2-3; TRBD2 matches 7 bases. The junction had 9 bases not matched to a gene; V was cut back by 0 bases and J by 0 bases. Germline V gene data show CDR1 as SGHAT and CDR2 as FQNNGV. The CDR3 consists of 18 residues. The CDR3 loop reads CASSLDGLGPLSTDTQYF. In DNA form, the CDR3 reads TGTGCCAGCAGCTTAGATGGACTAGGGCCGTTAAGCACAGATACGCAGTATTTT.

This chain links TRBV12-3 or TRBV12-4 with TRBJ1-5; no firm D call. V was trimmed by 6 bases and J by 5 bases, leaving 11 bases between them. This CDR3 is built from 13 residues. Here the CDR3 reads CASRRNKDQPQHF. The CDR3 nucleotides read TGTGCCAGCAGGAGAAACAAGGATCAGCCCCAGCATTTT.